Below are 13 T cell receptor beta chains sequenced from a single sample in a study of T-cell memory formation after mild COVID-19. One entry per CDR3 protein results from TCRdb running MiXCR on the 5' RACE reads. The sample carries about 430,000 distinct CDR3 sequences, approximately 18% recorded once. Sequences were obtained from PBMCs or a T cell subset sorted from them (not recorded which). Source of these receptors: a man between 18 and 35 years old who had mild COVID-19 (a few samples of this study predate the infection). Cell type and time point are not known.

The chain uses TRBV6-5 and TRBJ2-1; D gene uncertain. CDR1 MNHEY and CDR2 SVGAGI come from the germline V gene. This CDR3 is 12 amino acids long. V gave up 7 bases and J gave up 8 bases, with 12 bases separating them. CDR3 bases: TGTGCCAGCAACCCTTATACACATGAGCAGTTCTTC. As protein: CASNPYTHEQFF.

This clonotype has at least ten counts. The chain combines TRBV27 with TRBJ1-1; unclear D gene. Trimming cost V 8 bases and J 6 bases, with 10 bases left between them. From germline, CDR1 is MNHEY and CDR2 SMNVEV (reference sequence). The CDR3 sequence is 11 residues long. The CDR3 DNA is TGTGCCAGCGGCGCGTCCGCTGAAGCTTTCTTT. This encodes CASGASAEAFF.

This clonotype occurred a few times. This chain joins TRBV29-1 and TRBJ1-1, with D perhaps TRBD1 (5 bases). Germline values: CDR1 SQVTM, CDR2 ANQGSEA. V gave up 5 bases and J gave up 1 base, with 14 bases separating them. The CDR3 is 14 amino acids. CDR3 amino acids: CSVSDRRKNTEAFF. The CDR3 coding sequence is TGCAGCGTTTCAGACAGACGCAAGAACACTGAAGCTTTCTTT.

The rearrangement links TRBV14 to TRBJ2-3; 10 positions match TRBD2. The J segment lost 5 bases and the V segment lost 5 bases, leaving 13 bases of the junction unmatched. Germline V gene data show CDR1 as SGHDN and CDR2 as FVKESK. This CDR3 is built from 17 residues. The CDR3 DNA sequence: TGTGCCAGCAGCTCAACCGCCAGCGGGGGGGCCCAAGATACGCAGTATTTT. This codes for CASSSTASGGAQDTQYF.

The chain is built from TRBV4-1 and TRBJ2-3; 16 nucleotides agree with TRBD2. V shed 4 bases and J 1 base; nucleotides not matched to a gene: 8. Germline V gene sequence: CDR1 MGHRA, CDR2 YSYEKL. The CDR3 loop spans 19 amino acids. The CDR3 loop reads CASSPSGLAGGPGTDTQYF. The CDR3 DNA reads TGCGCCAGCAGCCCGTCGGGACTAGCGGGGGGGCCAGGCACAGATACGCAGTATTTT.

The chain carries TRBV3-1 and TRBJ1-2, with 12 bases aligning to TRBD1. Per germline, CDR1 LGHDT and CDR2 YNNKEL (reference sequence). V was pared by 8 bases and J by 8 bases, with 18 bases of the junction left unmatched. This CDR3 is built from 17 residues. The CDR3 sequence: CASGGTGGAHGDWGYTF. In DNA, the CDR3 is TGTGCCAGCGGCGGGACAGGGGGCGCGCACGGAGATTGGGGCTACACCTTC.

Only a few counts were recorded for this clonotype. The chain recombines TRBV29-1 with TRBJ2-7, with 7 bases fitting TRBD1. V lost 5 bases, J lost 5 bases, and 9 bases stayed unmatched. The CDR3 runs to 13 residues. The germline gives CDR1 SQVTM, CDR2 ANQGSEA. CDR3 sequence (DNA): TGCAGCGTTAGCCCGACAGGGTCCCACGAGCAGTACTTC. Amino acids: CSVSPTGSHEQYF.

A few counts support this clonotype. This chain connects TRBV7-9 to TRBJ2-1, with 12 bases lining up with TRBD2. The CDR3 covers 15 residues. V dropped 5 bases and J dropped 8; count of bases not matched to a gene: 7. The germline gives CDR1 SEHNR, CDR2 FQNEAQ (reference sequence). CDR3 residues: CASSKTSGGSDEQFF. The CDR3 nucleotides read TGTGCCAGCAGCAAGACTAGCGGGGGATCGGATGAGCAGTTCTTC.

This sequence joins TRBV7-9 and TRBJ2-7, with 8 bases identical to TRBD2. This CDR3 is built from 16 residues. V dropped 5 bases and J dropped 6; count of bases not matched to a gene: 15. CDR1 and CDR2 from the germline V gene are SEHNR and FQNEAQ (reference sequence). The CDR3 DNA reads TGTGCCAGCAGCCCGCGAGAGGGGGGACTAGTGGGCGAGCAGTACTTC. This sequence encodes CASSPREGGLVGEQYF.

This clonotype was seen a handful of times. The genes are TRBV20-1 and TRBJ2-5, with TRBD2 as a possible D gene (5 bases). The V gene's germline CDR1 is DFQATT and CDR2 SNEGSKA (reference sequence). This CDR3 has 13 amino acids. V lost 3 bases to trimming and J lost 5 bases, with 13 bases between them. The CDR3, as DNA: TGCAGTGCTAGGTCCAGGACTGCGGAGACCCAGTACTTC. Encoded protein: CSARSRTAETQYF.

V usage is TRBV7-2 and J usage is TRBJ2-5; 9 nucleotides agree with TRBD2. The germline V gene encodes CDR1 SGHTA and CDR2 FQGNSA. The V and J ends lost 0 bases and 2 bases, in that order; junction bases with no gene match: 4. This CDR3 is 16 amino acids long. CDR3 residues: CASSLASTSGQETQYF. The CDR3 region has the DNA TGTGCCAGCAGCTTAGCCTCGACTAGCGGACAAGAGACCCAGTACTTC.

CDR3 amino acids: CASSPSSGEQFF. The CDR3 bases are TGTGCCAGCAGCCCAAGTTCTGGGGAGCAGTTCTTC. The J gene is TRBJ2-1, the V gene TRBV6-5; no firm D call. Looked up from germline, CDR1 is MNHEY and CDR2 is SVGAGI. The length of the CDR3 is 12 residues. V gave up 6 bases and J gave up 10 bases, with 13 bases separating them.

The V gene is TRBV10-3, the J gene TRBJ2-7; the D gene could be TRBD1 or TRBD2 (5 bases each). V was shortened by 3 bases and J by 2 bases, with 14 bases between the two germline ends. From germline, CDR1 is ENHRY and CDR2 SYGVKD. The CDR3 is 15 amino acids. This chain's CDR3 is CAISDIGTAAYEQYF. The CDR3, as DNA: TGTGCCATCAGTGATATCGGGACGGCCGCCTACGAGCAGTACTTC.